These 28 T cell receptor beta chains originate from one sample sequenced in a study of human T cells and chemical hapten exposure. Time point: patch test 3, about 24 weeks after DPC sensitization. The treatment: therapeutic diphenylcyclopropenone sensitization with weekly scalp DPC. TCRdb processed the RACE reads anew with MiXCR; each CDR3 protein has one entry. The table has 95,000 to 150,000 distinct CDR3 sequences, 10% to 12% seen once. The specimen was whole blood, collected in connection with sensitization to the hapten diphenylcyclopropenone (DPC). The receptors derive from a woman between 45 and 65 years old with alopecia areata. Some clones in this sample may be carry-over from other donors' samples.

This clonotype was seen once. The chain recombines TRBV4-2 with TRBJ2-3; TRBD2 aligns across 8 bases. The CDR3 is 16 residues long. Losses at the gene ends were 1 base for V and 2 bases for J; bases not matched to a gene: 5. Germline V gives CDR1 LGHNA, CDR2 YNFKEQ. The CDR3: CASSQAGGTDTDTQYF. CDR3 sequence (DNA): TGTGCCAGCAGCCAAGCGGGGGGGACTGACACAGATACGCAGTATTTT.

The chain joins TRBV6-2 or TRBV6-3 to TRBJ2-3; D unclear. Trimming took off 0 bases at V and 2 bases at J, with 12 bases between the two ends. The CDR3 sequence is 16 residues long. Germline CDR1 is MNHEY and CDR2 is SVGEGT. The CDR3 is CASSYSNADATDTQYF. CDR3 bases: TGTGCCAGCAGTTACTCGAACGCCGACGCCACAGATACGCAGTATTTT.

This clonotype was counted between two and nine times. V usage is TRBV27 and J usage is TRBJ2-3; 13 bases match TRBD2. The length of the CDR3 is 16 residues. Per germline, CDR1 MNHEY and CDR2 SMNVEV (reference sequence). The V and J ends lost 3 bases and 2 bases, in that order; junction bases with no gene match: 2. Here the CDR3 DNA reads TGTGCCAGCAGTTTGGGACTAGCGGGATACACAGATACGCAGTATTTT. Its protein product is CASSLGLAGYTDTQYF.

The rearrangement links TRBV10-3 to TRBJ1-3; maybe TRBD1 (5 bases). Per germline, CDR1 ENHRY and CDR2 SYGVKD. The CDR3 runs to 14 residues. Trimming left V 6 bases short and J 3 bases short, with 12 bases between. The CDR3 DNA reads TGTGCCATCAGCAGAGGGGAAGGTGGAAACACCATATATTTT. It translates to CAISRGEGGNTIYF.

This clonotype was observed a handful of times. The V call is TRBV25-1, the J call TRBJ2-1, with D maybe TRBD2 (5 bases). CDR1 is MGHDK and CDR2 is SYGVNS in the germline V gene. Trimming stripped 2 bases from V and 2 bases from J, with 13 bases between. This CDR3 contains 16 residues. CDR3 sequence reads: CASSEEAEYPYNEQFF. The CDR3 region has the DNA TGTGCCAGCAGTGAAGAAGCGGAATACCCCTACAATGAGCAGTTCTTC.

This clonotype was detected only a few times. The chain carries TRBV6-5 and TRBJ2-7; 9 nucleotides match TRBD1. From germline, CDR1 is MNHEY and CDR2 SVGAGI. V was pared by 5 bases and J by 7 bases, with 18 bases of the junction left unmatched. The CDR3 has 17 amino acids. CDR3 sequence (DNA): TGTGCCAGCAGTCCACAACGTTCCGGGACAGGGACTTGGGAGCAGTACTTC. Translating it yields CASSPQRSGTGTWEQYF.

This clonotype was detected a few times. The chain links TRBV18 to TRBJ2-1, with D possibly TRBD2 on 6 matching bases. The germline gives CDR1 KGHSH, CDR2 LQKENI. The V and J ends lost 2 bases and 8 bases respectively, with 22 bases between them. The CDR3 runs 17 residues. The CDR3 DNA reads as TGTGCCAGCTCACCAACGATATTGAACGAGGGAGGAGATGAGCAGTTCTTC. It encodes CASSPTILNEGGDEQFF.

Only a few counts were recorded for this clonotype. This chain joins TRBV5-1 and TRBJ2-2, with D unclear. Trimming removed 0 bases from V and 4 bases from J, with 7 bases in between. Looked up from germline, CDR1 is SGHRS and CDR2 is YFSETQ. The CDR3 is made up of 14 amino acids. For the CDR3, the DNA is TGCGCCAGCAGCTTGGCCTGGGGCACCGGGGAGCTGTTTTTT. It codes for CASSLAWGTGELFF.

A word on this clonotype: A read error may produce the germline difference seen at one junction end. The rearrangement joins TRBV20-1 to TRBJ2-7; the D is unclear. CDR3 length equals 11 residues. Germline-derived CDR1 and CDR2 are DFQATT and SNEGSKA (reference sequence). CDR3 sequence reads: CSARDGYEQSF. The CDR3 coding sequence is TGCAGTGCTAGAGATGGTTACGAGCAATCCTTC.

A note on this clonotype: Since a much larger clone is just one base distant, this may be a read error. The CDR3 protein is CASSISGKETQYF. The CDR3 DNA reads TGTGCCAGCAGTATTAGCGGGAAAGAGACCCAGTACTTC. The J gene is TRBJ2-5, the V gene TRBV12-3 or TRBV12-4; 8 positions match TRBD2. The CDR3 is made up of 13 amino acids. Unmatched junction bases numbered 2, after V lost 5 bases and J lost 3 bases.

The rearrangement uses TRBV2 and TRBJ2-1, with TRBD2 matching over 8 bases. The ends lost 9 bases at V and 6 bases at J; junction bases unmatched: 16. Germline V gene sequence: CDR1 SNHLY, CDR2 FYNNEI. There are 16 residues in the CDR3. The CDR3: CASRGSTSGFGNEQFF. The DNA for the CDR3 is TGTGCCAGTCGTGGGTCCACTAGCGGCTTTGGCAATGAGCAGTTCTTC.

This clonotype was seen more than once but under ten times. The chain carries TRBV20-1 and TRBJ2-1, with 7 bases identical to TRBD2. J gave up 12 bases and V 1 base, and 3 bases lay outside the gene matches. CDR1 is DFQATT and CDR2 is SNEGSKA in the germline V gene (reference sequence). This CDR3 is built from 11 residues. The CDR3 spells CSARGSGGQFF. CDR3 nucleotide sequence: TGCAGTGCTAGAGGGTCGGGAGGGCAGTTCTTC.

The chain employs TRBV5-1 and TRBJ2-7, with D unclear. Germline loops: CDR1 SGHRS, CDR2 YFSETQ. The CDR3 loop spans 13 amino acids. Deletions cut 2 bases from V and 5 bases from J, with 11 bases between. In DNA, the CDR3 is TGCGCCAGCAGCTTCGTTAGCACCCACGAGCAGTACTTC. Protein sequence: CASSFVSTHEQYF.

CDR3 bases: TGTGCCAGCAGTTTCTTACGGGCAGGGGGCTTTTACGAGCAGTACTTC. Its translation is CASSFLRAGGFYEQYF. J is TRBJ2-7 and V is TRBV6-5; 8 bases match TRBD1. The germline V gene has CDR1 MNHEY and CDR2 SVGAGI. The CDR3 consists of 16 residues. The trim removed 4 bases at V and 4 bases at J, leaving 12 bases unmatched.

The chain couples TRBV27 to TRBJ1-5; unclear D gene. The germline V and J ends were trimmed by 2 bases and 1 base, with 6 bases remaining between them. CDR1 and CDR2 (germline): MNHEY, SMNVEV (reference sequence). The CDR3 runs 14 residues. The CDR3 spells CASSLRYSNQPQHF. DNA for the CDR3: TGTGCCAGCAGTTTAAGGTACAGCAATCAGCCCCAGCATTTT.

This rearrangement joins TRBV3-1 to TRBJ1-2; 8 bases map to TRBD1. There are 13 residues in the CDR3. J lost 5 bases, V lost 6 bases, and 5 bases had no gene match. Germline values: CDR1 LGHDT, CDR2 YNNKEL (reference sequence). CDR3 sequence reads: CASRGTGEYGYTF. CDR3 nucleotides: TGTGCCAGCAGGGGGACAGGCGAATATGGCTACACCTTC.

This clonotype was seen a handful of times. The V call is TRBV4-2, the J call TRBJ2-6; D gene ambiguous. This CDR3 has 15 amino acids. Trimming removed 0 bases from V and 0 bases from J, with 3 bases in between. Germline loops: CDR1 LGHNA, CDR2 YNFKEQ. Here the CDR3 DNA reads TGTGCCAGCAGCCAAGAACCCTCTGGGGCCAACGTCCTGACTTTC. Translation gives CASSQEPSGANVLTF.

Of note for this clonotype: The germline gene is not matched at one end of the junction; a read error may be the cause. The V and J genes are TRBV2 and TRBJ2-2, with 8 bases fitting TRBD1. Germline V lookup: CDR1 SNHLY, CDR2 FYNNEI. CDR3 length equals 15 residues. The CDR3 loop reads CASGRDRTNTRELFF. The CDR3 region has the DNA TGTGCCAGCGGAAGGGACAGGACGAACACCCGGGAGCTGTTTTTT.

This clonotype was seen many times. The rearrangement uses TRBV11-2 and TRBJ1-6, with D tentatively TRBD1 (6 bases). The CDR3 runs to 14 residues. Germline CDR1 SGHAT, CDR2 FQNNGV. V lost 5 bases, J lost 4 bases, and 9 bases lay in between. The CDR3 region is CASSRGAYNSPLHF. The DNA of the CDR3 is TGTGCCAGCAGCCGGGGGGCATATAATTCACCCCTCCACTTT.

This clonotype has more than one count but fewer than ten. The genes are TRBV2 and TRBJ2-2; 9 bases fit TRBD2. After removal of 5 bases from V and 0 bases from J, the junction contained 7 bases not matched to a gene. CDR1 is SNHLY and CDR2 is FYNNEI in the germline V gene. The CDR3 runs 17 residues. CDR3 bases: TGTGCCAGCAGTCCGACGCGACTAGCGGCGAACACCGGGGAGCTGTTTTTT. Translating it yields CASSPTRLAANTGELFF.

This clonotype was seen many times. V gene TRBV14 combines with J gene TRBJ2-7; the match to TRBD2 covers 13 bases. V lost 4 bases, J lost 5 bases, and 11 bases stayed unmatched. There are 17 residues in the CDR3. Per germline, CDR1 SGHDN and CDR2 FVKESK. CDR3 DNA sequence: TGTGCCAGCAGCCGCCCGACTAGCGGGAGGCCCCTAAACGAGCAGTACTTC. Translated, it gives CASSRPTSGRPLNEQYF. The entire variable domain, with the rest obtained from reference TRBV14 and TRBJ2-7, is as follows: EAGVTQFPSHSVIEKGQTVTLRCDPISGHDNLYWYRRVMGKEIKFLLHFVKESKQDESGMPNNRFLAERTGGTYSTLKVQPAELEDSGVYFCASSRPTSGRPLNEQYFGPGTRLTVT.

Only a few counts were recorded for this clonotype. The chain links TRBV4-1 to TRBJ2-3; 12 bases match TRBD2. CDR3 length equals 17 residues. The germline gives CDR1 MGHRA, CDR2 YSYEKL. Trimming at V came to 3 bases and at J to 3 bases, leaving 7 bases not matched to a gene. In DNA form, the CDR3 reads TGCGCCAGCAGCCAGACTAGCGGGGGCGCTCAAACAGATACGCAGTATTTT. Translated, it gives CASSQTSGGAQTDTQYF.

The genes are TRBV6-1 and TRBJ1-1; 7 bases are a match to TRBD1. Germline-derived CDR1 and CDR2 are MNHNS and SASEGT. The CDR3 totals 14 residues. The V gene end was trimmed by 8 bases and the J gene end by 2 bases; junction bases not matched to a gene: 8. The CDR3 nucleotides read TGTGCCAGCGCTACCGACAGGGTCAACACTGAAGCTTTCTTT. Residues: CASATDRVNTEAFF.

This clonotype was seen ten or more times. The chain has TRBV7-2 and TRBJ2-1; D is undetermined. Germline V gene data show CDR1 as SGHTA and CDR2 as FQGNSA. The CDR3 loop spans 11 amino acids. V lost 5 bases and J lost 8, with 7 bases in between. CDR3 loop: CASSPLDEQFF. For the CDR3, the DNA is TGTGCCAGCAGCCCCCTAGATGAGCAGTTCTTC.

This clonotype was counted between two and nine times. The J gene is TRBJ2-2, the V gene TRBV4-3; a possible D gene is TRBD2 (7 bases). The V gene lost 0 bases and the J gene lost 5 bases, with 13 bases spanning the gap. The CDR3 length is 16 residues. The V gene's germline CDR1 is LGHNA and CDR2 YSLEER. This CDR3 is CASSQDRGARTGELFF. CDR3 sequence (DNA): TGCGCCAGCAGCCAAGATCGGGGGGCGCGGACCGGGGAGCTGTTTTTT.

V is TRBV5-6 and J is TRBJ2-1; D gene unclear. The germline gives CDR1 SGHDT, CDR2 YYEEEE. V gave up 0 bases and J gave up 3 bases, with 13 bases separating them. The length of the CDR3 is 16 residues. The CDR3: CASSLGKALNYNEQFF. CDR3 bases: TGTGCCAGCAGCTTGGGGAAAGCTTTGAACTACAATGAGCAGTTCTTC.

V and J are TRBV28 and TRBJ2-2; 9 bases map to TRBD1. CDR1 is MDHEN and CDR2 is SYDVKM in the germline V gene. With V trimmed by 4 bases and J by 4 bases, 1 base remained unmatched. This CDR3 has 14 residues. The CDR3 is CASSSGQGTGELFF. CDR3 nucleotides: TGTGCCAGCAGTTCGGGACAGGGCACCGGGGAGCTGTTTTTT.

The chain employs TRBV9 and TRBJ2-2; no clear D. V lost 7 bases, J lost 4 bases, and 8 bases lay in between. Germline V gene data show CDR1 as SGDLS and CDR2 as YYNGEE. This CDR3 comprises 12 residues. The CDR3 coding sequence is TGTGCCAGCCAGTCACCCACCGGGGAGCTGTTTTTT. Translating it yields CASQSPTGELFF.